This T cell receptor beta chain derives from a study of cytomegalovirus exposure and HLA in healthy donors. About this clone: No antigen is known for it.

A multiplex PCR was run with 60 Vbeta primers and 13 Jbeta primers. Sequencing was performed with immunoSEQ multiplex PCR; in TCRdb, only in-frame clones are kept and a portion is missing. The repertoire consists of 170,000 or so clones, with 79% occurring once and the leading ten covering around 0.74%. Study results and limitations: Cytomegalovirus association was listed for around 180 TCR beta chains. A later analysis reportedly identified an Asian-associated ancestry cluster as carrying fewer N-insertions than the approximately 670-donor mean. An analysis was carried out at a later point. It showed that HLA-associated TCR beta chains were more clonally expanded than equally common non-associated chains.

The sequenced material came from PBMCs. This sequence was found in a woman in her forties in good health and CMV-seronegative.

The CDR3 reads CASRQPSSHYEQYF. The CDR3 bases are TGTGCCAGCCGCCAGCCTAGTAGCCATTACGAGCAGTACTTC. This rearrangement joins TRBV28 to TRBJ2-7, with no clear D. Trimming removed 8 bases from V and 4 bases from J, with 18 bases in between. Germline lookup yields CDR1 MDHEN and CDR2 SYDVKM. The CDR3 contains 14 residues.